This paragraph covers one T cell receptor beta chain sequence. Its antigen is currently unknown. This specimen belongs to a study of cytomegalovirus exposure and HLA in healthy donors. CDR3 length equals 15 residues. From germline, CDR1 is MNHEY and CDR2 SMNVEV (reference sequence). Trimming removed 3 bases from V and 2 bases from J, with 11 bases in between. PCR employed 60 Vbeta and 13 Jbeta primers. The method was immunoSEQ multiplex PCR; TCRdb's version includes in-frame clones alone and lacks a portion of them. This table holds roughly 74,000 clones. Healthy bone marrow donors made up the cohort. Whole-study results and caveats: When analyzed later, the rates of TCR association showed variation by HLA locus, with DRB1 the most and HLA-C the fewest.

Sequenced material: PBMCs. The sequence came from a female donor in good health and CMV-seropositive. The V call is TRBV27, the J call TRBJ1-5; tentative D call: TRBD1 (6 bases). CDR3 sequence reads: CASSFTRQGNQPQHF. The CDR3 DNA sequence: TGTGCCAGCAGTTTTACGAGACAGGGCAATCAGCCCCAGCATTTT.